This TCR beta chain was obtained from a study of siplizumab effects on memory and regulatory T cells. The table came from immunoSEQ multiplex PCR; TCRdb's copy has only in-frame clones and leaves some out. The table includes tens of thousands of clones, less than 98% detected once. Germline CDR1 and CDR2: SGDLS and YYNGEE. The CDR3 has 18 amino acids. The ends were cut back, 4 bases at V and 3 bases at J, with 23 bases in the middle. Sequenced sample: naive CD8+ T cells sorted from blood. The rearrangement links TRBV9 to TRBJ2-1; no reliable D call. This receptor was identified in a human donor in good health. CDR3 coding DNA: TGTGCCAGCAGCCCCCCACCCGTCGGCACTGGAAACTACAATGAGCAGTTCTTC. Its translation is CASSPPPVGTGNYNEQFF.